This TCR beta chain was identified in a study of T cells in narcolepsy. Study as a whole: Donors had narcolepsy type 1 or type 2, or were healthy controls. Study outcomes and limitations: Reportedly, autoreactive clonotypes were serially detected in patients' blood but not controls'. Same-patient CSF and blood CD4+ T cell clonotypes included HCRT-specific and TRIB2-specific autoreactive ones. Some memory CD4+ repertoires had no autoreactive clone sequences.

Produced via immunoSEQ multiplex PCR; TCRdb's table is partial and in-frame only. The data show 15,000 to 20,000 clones, under 90% seen once. Points on this clone: Its antigen is undetermined.

In germline, CDR1 is MGHRA, CDR2 YSYEKL. The CDR3 totals 15 residues. The V end was cut by 2 bases, the J end by 1 base, with 10 bases between. This chain links TRBV4-1 with TRBJ2-3; either TRBD1 or TRBD2 may supply D (6 bases each). The receptor comes from a human donor in good health. The sample was memory (CD45RA-) CD4+ T cells from blood. CDR3 coding DNA: TGCGCCAGCAGCCAAATGGGGGGCGGCACAGATACGCAGTATTTT. It yields the protein CASSQMGGGTDTQYF.